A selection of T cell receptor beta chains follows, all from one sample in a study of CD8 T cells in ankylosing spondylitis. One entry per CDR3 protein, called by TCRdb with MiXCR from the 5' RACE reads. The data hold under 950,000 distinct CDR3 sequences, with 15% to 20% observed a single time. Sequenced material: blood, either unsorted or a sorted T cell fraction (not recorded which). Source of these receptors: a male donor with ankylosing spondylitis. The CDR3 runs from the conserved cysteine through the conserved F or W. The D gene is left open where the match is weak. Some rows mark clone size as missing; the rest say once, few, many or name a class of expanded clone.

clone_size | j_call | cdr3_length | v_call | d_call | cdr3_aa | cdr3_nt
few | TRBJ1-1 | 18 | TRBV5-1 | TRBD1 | CASSLRWGQTIMNTEAFF | TGCGCCAGCAGCTTGAGGTGGGGACAGACAATCATGAACACTGAAGCTTTCTTT
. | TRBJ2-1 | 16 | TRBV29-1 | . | CSVVRSLGVQYNEQFF | TGCAGCGTTGTAAGGAGCTTGGGAGTCCAATACAATGAGCAGTTCTTC
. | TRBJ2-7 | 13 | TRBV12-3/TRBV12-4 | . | CASSFNGIYEQYF | TGTGCCAGCAGTTTTAACGGGATTTACGAGCAGTACTTC
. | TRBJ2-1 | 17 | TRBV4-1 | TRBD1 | CASSQDRGTGRYNEQFF | TGCGCCAGCAGCCAAGATCGAGGGACAGGCCGCTACAATGAGCAGTTCTTC
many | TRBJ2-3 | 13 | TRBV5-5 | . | CASSLTTTDTQYF | TGTGCCAGCAGCCTGACTACGACAGATACGCAGTATTTT
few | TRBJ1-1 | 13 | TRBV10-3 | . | CAISVHGNTEAFF | TGTGCCATCAGTGTACATGGGAACACTGAAGCTTTCTTT
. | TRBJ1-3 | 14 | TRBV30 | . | CAWQDGAVGNTIYF | TGTGCCTGGCAGGACGGAGCAGTCGGAAACACCATATATTTT
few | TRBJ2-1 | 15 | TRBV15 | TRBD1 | CATSRDLGQGNEQFF | TGTGCCACCAGCAGAGACTTGGGACAGGGCAATGAGCAGTTCTTC
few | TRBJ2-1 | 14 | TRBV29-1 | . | CSVENSDWYNEQFF | TGCAGCGTTGAAAACTCGGACTGGTACAATGAGCAGTTCTTC
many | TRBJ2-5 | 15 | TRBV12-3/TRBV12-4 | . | CASSLGGGAQETQYF | TGTGCCAGCAGTTTAGGTGGGGGGGCACAAGAGACCCAGTACTTC
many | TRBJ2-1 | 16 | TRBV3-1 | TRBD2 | CASSPWTSGTYNEQFF | TGTGCCAGCAGCCCCTGGACTAGCGGAACCTACAATGAGCAGTTCTTC
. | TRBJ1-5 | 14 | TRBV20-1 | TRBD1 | CSANDRGYNQPQHF | TGCAGTGCTAACGACAGGGGATACAATCAGCCCCAGCATTTT
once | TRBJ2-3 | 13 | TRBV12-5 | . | CASAARSTDTQYF | TGTGCTAGTGCGGCGCGTAGCACAGATACGCAGTATTTT
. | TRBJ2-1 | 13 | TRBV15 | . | CATSRDIRNEQFF | TGTGCCACCAGCAGAGATATTCGTAATGAGCAGTTCTTC
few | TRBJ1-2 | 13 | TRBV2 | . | CASSGDDNYGYTF | TGTGCCAGCAGTGGGGATGATAACTATGGCTACACCTTC
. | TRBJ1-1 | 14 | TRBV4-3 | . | CASSHSKRGSEAFF | TGCGCCAGCAGCCACTCAAAGAGGGGATCGGAAGCTTTCTTT
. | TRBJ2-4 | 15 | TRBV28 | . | CASFAGFNGENIQYF | TGTGCCAGCTTTGCGGGATTTAATGGGGAAAACATTCAGTACTTC
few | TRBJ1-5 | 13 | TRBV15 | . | CATGLGGNQPQHF | TGTGCCACCGGACTAGGGGGAAATCAGCCCCAGCATTTT
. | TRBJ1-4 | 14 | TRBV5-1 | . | CASRSRGTNEKLFF | TGCGCCAGCAGAAGTCGAGGGACTAATGAAAAACTGTTTTTT
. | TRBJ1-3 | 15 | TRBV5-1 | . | CASSLMDSSGNTIYF | TGCGCCAGCAGCCTCATGGACAGCTCTGGAAACACCATATATTTT
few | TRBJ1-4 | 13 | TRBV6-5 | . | CASSYSDNEKLFF | TGTGCCAGCAGTTACTCGGATAATGAAAAACTGTTTTTT
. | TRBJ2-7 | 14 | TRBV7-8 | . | CASRSDGSSYEQYF | TGTGCCAGCAGGTCCGACGGAAGCTCCTACGAGCAGTACTTC
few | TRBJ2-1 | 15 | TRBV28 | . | CASTQGLSSYNEQFF | TGTGCCAGCACCCAGGGACTTTCATCCTACAATGAGCAGTTCTTC
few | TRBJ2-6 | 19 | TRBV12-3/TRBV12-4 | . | CASSLGGEGEVTGANVLTF | TGTGCCAGCAGTTTAGGAGGGGAGGGGGAGGTGACTGGGGCCAACGTCCTGACTTTC
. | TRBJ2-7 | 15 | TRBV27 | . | CASSSPQGGDYEQYF | TGTGCCAGCAGTTCCCCCCAGGGTGGGGACTACGAGCAGTACTTC
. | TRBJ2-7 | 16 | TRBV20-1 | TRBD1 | CSAREGQGLSSYEQYF | TGCAGTGCTAGAGAGGGACAGGGGCTGAGCTCCTACGAGCAGTACTTC
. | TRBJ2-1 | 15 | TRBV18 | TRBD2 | CASLRLAGGGNEQFF | TGTGCCAGTCTCCGACTAGCGGGAGGGGGCAATGAGCAGTTCTTC
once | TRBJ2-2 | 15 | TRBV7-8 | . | CASSSLSSNTGELFF | TGTGCCAGCAGCTCACTGTCCTCGAACACCGGGGAGCTGTTTTTT
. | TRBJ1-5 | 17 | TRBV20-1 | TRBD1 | CSATRPGQVASNQPQHF | TGCAGTGCTACCCGCCCAGGACAGGTTGCTAGCAATCAGCCCCAGCATTTT
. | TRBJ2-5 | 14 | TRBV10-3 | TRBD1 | CAISPGQGIETQYF | TGTGCCATCAGTCCGGGACAGGGTATCGAGACCCAGTACTTC
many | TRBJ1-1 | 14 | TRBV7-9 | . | CASSLRDRYTEAFF | TGTGCCAGCAGCTTACGAGACCGTTACACTGAAGCTTTCTTT
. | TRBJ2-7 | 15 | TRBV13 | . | CASTILPGAPYEQYF | TGTGCCAGCACCATCCTCCCGGGAGCACCCTACGAGCAGTACTTC
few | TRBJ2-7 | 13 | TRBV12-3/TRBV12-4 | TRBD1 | CASRAGTDYEQYF | TGTGCCAGCAGAGCCGGGACAGACTACGAGCAGTACTTC
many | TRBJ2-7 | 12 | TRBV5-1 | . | CASSLQGGEQYF | TGCGCCAGCAGCTTGCAGGGTGGTGAGCAGTACTTC
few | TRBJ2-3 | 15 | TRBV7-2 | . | CASSLLEASTDTQYF | TGTGCCAGCAGCTTACTAGAGGCTAGCACAGATACGCAGTATTTT
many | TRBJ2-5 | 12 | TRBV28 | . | CASSSYGGPGYF | TGTGCCAGCAGTTCTTACGGTGGACCTGGGTACTTC
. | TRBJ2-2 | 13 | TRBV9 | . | CASSVVVTGELFF | TGTGCCAGCAGCGTAGTAGTAACCGGGGAGCTGTTTTTT
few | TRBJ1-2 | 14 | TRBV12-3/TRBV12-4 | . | CASSYLGSVSGYTF | TGTGCCAGCAGTTATCTGGGTAGTGTTTCGGGCTACACCTTC
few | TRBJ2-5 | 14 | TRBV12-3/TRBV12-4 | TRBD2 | CASTDRGVQETQYF | TGTGCCAGCACCGACCGGGGGGTACAAGAGACCCAGTACTTC
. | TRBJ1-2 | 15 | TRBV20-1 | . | CSASPSDWPGDGYTF | TGCAGTGCTAGTCCTTCGGACTGGCCGGGGGACGGCTACACCTTC
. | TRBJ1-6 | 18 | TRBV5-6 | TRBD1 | CASSPRDRAPNSDSPLHF | TGTGCCAGCAGCCCGCGGGACAGGGCCCCCAATAGTGATTCACCCCTCCACTTT
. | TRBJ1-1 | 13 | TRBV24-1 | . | CATRDGLNTEAFF | TGTGCCACCAGGGACGGCCTGAACACTGAAGCTTTCTTT
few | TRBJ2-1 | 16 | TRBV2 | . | CASSERQRAVYNEQFF | TGTGCCAGCAGTGAACGACAGCGGGCCGTCTACAATGAGCAGTTCTTC
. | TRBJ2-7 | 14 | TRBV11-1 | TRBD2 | CASSLAGEDYEQYF | TGTGCCAGCAGTTTAGCGGGGGAAGACTACGAGCAGTACTTC
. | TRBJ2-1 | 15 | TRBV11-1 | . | CASSLALGEFNEQFF | TGTGCCAGCAGCTTAGCTCTAGGAGAATTCAATGAGCAGTTCTTC
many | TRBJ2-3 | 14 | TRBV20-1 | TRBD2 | CSGRERGGADTQYF | TGCAGTGGACGAGAGCGGGGGGGAGCAGATACGCAGTATTTT
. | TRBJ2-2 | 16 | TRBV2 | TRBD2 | CASSVGRAPFTGELFF | TGTGCCAGCAGTGTTGGGAGGGCGCCGTTCACCGGGGAGCTGTTTTTT
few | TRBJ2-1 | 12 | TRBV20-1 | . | CSAPKAYNEQFF | TGCAGTGCTCCTAAAGCTTACAATGAGCAGTTCTTC